This record concerns one T cell receptor (beta chain) sequence. The data belong to a study of blood T cell repertoires in COVID-19. Germline CDR1 is LGHNA and CDR2 is YSLEER. The CDR3 extends over 16 amino acids. V lost 0 bases, J lost 0 bases, and 5 bases stayed unmatched. Per the original methods: Nucleated cell counts were estimated from reference gene primer amplification. Using immunoSEQ multiplex PCR, the repertoire was profiled, and TCRdb retains in-frame clones only, with some absent. V, J and clone size derive from that table, while D and trimming were established from the DNA sequence. The table records hundreds of thousands of clones, 70% to 90% of them present only once.

The receptor comes from a woman aged 18-29 years with acute COVID-19. The specimen was PBMCs or T cells enriched from blood (not recorded which). V is TRBV4-3 and J is TRBJ2-7, with 7 nucleotides matching TRBD2. CDR3 amino acids: CASSQERTGGSYEQYF. CDR3 sequence (DNA): TGCGCCAGCAGCCAAGAGAGGACGGGAGGCTCCTACGAGCAGTACTTC.